The sequence of this T cell receptor beta chain was determined in a study of beta chain features in type 1 diabetes (dated by TCRdb to between 2017 and 2018). The study in broad terms: Patients and healthy donors did not differ in mean age, gender distribution, total cell number or subset yield. A total of 100 million to 110 million sorted cells were examined across all samples, and a strong correlation was observed between cell number per subset and RNA yield. In the study, recently diagnosed type 1 diabetes patients and matched healthy donors were compared on the TCRB repertoires of their sorted circulating CD4+ T cell subsets. Regulatory and stem cell-like memory subsets were isolated from only 8 patients and 8 healthy donors, whereas naive and central memory subsets came from all 30 or so donors.

What the authors observed across the whole study: A moderate but significant shortening of TCRB CDR3 length was observed in type 1 diabetes patients in all four CD4+ subsets. PCR may preferentially amplify shorter templates, but because patient and control samples were amplified and corrected together, any resulting skew would affect both groups equally. Naive, central memory and regulatory TCRB repertoires appeared more similar among patients than among healthy donors. At VDJ recombination sites, type 1 diabetes patients had fewer insertions and more deleted nucleotides, which implies abnormalities in thymic rearrangement. Because the HLA sub-analyses included only small numbers of individuals, any influence of HLA type on TCRB rearrangement was left unresolved. Because cDNA was sequenced instead of genomic DNA, highly expressing activated cells could be over-represented, though the groups showed no difference in activation or CD3 levels.

The entire isolated RNA was reverse transcribed using the High Capacity cDNA Reverse Transcription Kit, and thus expressed TCRB transcripts were sequenced. Survey-depth immunoSEQ sequencing was performed on stem cell-like memory T cell samples, with an average of approximately 1 million total reads per sample. After sorted cells were lysed in RLT buffer, RNA was extracted with DNase-treated RNeasy Micro or Mini kits, with the choice depending on cell number. Each cell subset was processed on its own to prevent cross-contamination, while patient and healthy donor samples were processed together. The immunoSEQ multiplex PCR was used to amplify TCRB sequences from cDNA, yielding 87-bp fragments that span the CDR3 region. Sequencing of the amplicons was done on the Illumina HiSeq platform. In the original analysis: Synthetic template baselines were used to correct PCR bias computationally, reads within Hamming distance 2 were collapsed, and singletons that could not be merged were discarded. By aligning reads against IMGT, V, D and J genes, CDR3 length, and insertions or deletions at six rearrangement sites were assigned. Clonotype counts were normalized to sorted cell number within each subset before computing true diversity and Gini coefficients with the tcR R package. The overlap coefficient, calculated on TCRB nucleotide sequences, was used to quantify repertoire sharing. TCRdb provides this immuneACCESS table in a form limited to in-frame rearrangements. Some clones are lacking; in checked studies, under half of them reflect an unresolved V gene, and why the rest are absent is not known. The D gene and trimming were derived from the DNA, and the V and J assignments and clone size from that table. This sample lists 80,000 to 90,000 clones; under 35% were detected once. Of the sample, 0.35% to 0.45% is held by the ten largest clones.

A single peripheral blood draw of around 0.11 L on average was collected from each donor into heparinised tubes. Naive, central memory, regulatory and stem cell-like memory CD4+ T cells were sorted on a BD FACSAria II using a panel including CD45RO, CCR7, CD25, CD127, CD95 and CD27. All sorted populations exceeded 98% purity. PBMCs were isolated immediately by Lymphoprep density gradient centrifugation and stained directly without culture. To minimize batch effects, samples were stained and sorted in pairs, one healthy donor with one patient per experiment. The trim is 5 bases for V and 4 bases for J, with a gap of 17 bases between the germline ends. CDR1 MDHEN and CDR2 SYDVKM were looked up in the germline V gene. From its cysteine to its phenylalanine, the CDR3 spans 15 amino acids. Only CDR3 DNA remains: 45 bases, in frame from the first base. With respect to this clone: Its antigen target is currently unknown. The sample holds no much larger clone one base away, and base qualities are not on file.

The rearranged chain carries TRBV28 and TRBJ1-2; the best D guess is TRBD1, with 5 bases matching. The material sequenced was stem cell memory CD4+ T cells from blood. The cell subset or site label of this sample denotes: stem cell-like memory CD4+ T cells. The TCR sequence derives from a woman aged 18-35 years in good health. The encoded CDR3 is CASSPPSGGSYGYTF. The DNA reads TGTGCCAGCAGTCCACCGTCGGGGGGTTCCTATGGCTACACCTTC.